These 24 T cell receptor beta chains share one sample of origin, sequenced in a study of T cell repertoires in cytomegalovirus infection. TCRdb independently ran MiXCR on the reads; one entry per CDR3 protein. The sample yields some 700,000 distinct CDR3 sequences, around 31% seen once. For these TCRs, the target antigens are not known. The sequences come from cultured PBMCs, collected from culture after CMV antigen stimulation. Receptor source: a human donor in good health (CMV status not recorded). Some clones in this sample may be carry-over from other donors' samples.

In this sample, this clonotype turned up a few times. The CDR3 reads CASSQGQGSYNEQFF. For the CDR3, the DNA is TGTGCCAGCAGCCAGGGACAGGGCTCCTACAATGAGCAGTTCTTC. The chain couples TRBV11-2 to TRBJ2-1; the match to TRBD1 covers 9 bases. J lost 0 bases, V lost 5 bases, and 2 bases had no gene match. Germline-derived CDR1 and CDR2 are SGHAT and FQNNGV. The CDR3 totals 15 residues. Variable domain in full (rest from reference TRBV11-2 and TRBJ2-1): EAGVAQSPRYKIIEKRQSVAFWCNPISGHATLYWYQQILGQGPKLLIQFQNNGVVDDSQLPKDRFSAERLKGVDSTLKIQPAKLEDSAVYLCASSQGQGSYNEQFFGPGTRLTVL.

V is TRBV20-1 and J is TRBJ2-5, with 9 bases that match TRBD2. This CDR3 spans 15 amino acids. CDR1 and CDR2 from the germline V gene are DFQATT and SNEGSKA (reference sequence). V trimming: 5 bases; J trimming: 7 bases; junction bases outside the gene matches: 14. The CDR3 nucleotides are TGCAGTGCTGCAGGCCAGCGGGGGGCTTGGGGGACCCAGTACTTC. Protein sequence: CSAAGQRGAWGTQYF.

CDR3 DNA: TGCAGTGCTAGAGGGGTCGGTGGTGAGCAGTTCTTC. It encodes CSARGVGGEQFF. The chain uses TRBV20-1 and TRBJ2-1; D gene ambiguous. V lost 1 base to trimming and J lost 9 bases, with 10 bases between them. The CDR3 has 12 residues. CDR1 DFQATT and CDR2 SNEGSKA come from the germline V gene (reference sequence).

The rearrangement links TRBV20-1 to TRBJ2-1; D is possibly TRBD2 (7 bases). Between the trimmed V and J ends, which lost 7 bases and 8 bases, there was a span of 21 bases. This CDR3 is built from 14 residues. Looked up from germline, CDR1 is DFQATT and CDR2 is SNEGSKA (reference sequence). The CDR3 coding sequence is TGCAGTGTACCGAGGGGGGCGGGAGCGGATGAGCAGTTCTTC. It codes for CSVPRGAGADEQFF.

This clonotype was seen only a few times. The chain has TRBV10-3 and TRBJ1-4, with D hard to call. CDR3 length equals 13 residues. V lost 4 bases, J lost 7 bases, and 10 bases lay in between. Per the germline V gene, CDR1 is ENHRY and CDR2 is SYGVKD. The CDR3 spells CAISVIEGEKLFF. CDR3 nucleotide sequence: TGTGCCATCAGTGTTATCGAAGGTGAAAAACTGTTTTTT.

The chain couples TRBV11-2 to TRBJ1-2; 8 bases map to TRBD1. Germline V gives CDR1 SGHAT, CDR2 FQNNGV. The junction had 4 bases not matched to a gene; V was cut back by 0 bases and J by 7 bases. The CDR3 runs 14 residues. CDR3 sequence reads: CASSLEVTGGGYTF. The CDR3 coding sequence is TGTGCCAGCAGCTTAGAAGTTACAGGGGGTGGCTACACCTTC.

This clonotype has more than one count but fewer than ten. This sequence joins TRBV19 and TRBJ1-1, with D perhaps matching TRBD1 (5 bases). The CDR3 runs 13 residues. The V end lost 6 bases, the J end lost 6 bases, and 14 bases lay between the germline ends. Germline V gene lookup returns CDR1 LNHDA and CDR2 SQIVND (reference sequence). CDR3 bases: TGTGCCAGTAGCACCCGGGGGACTTCTGAAGCTTTCTTT. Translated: CASSTRGTSEAFF.

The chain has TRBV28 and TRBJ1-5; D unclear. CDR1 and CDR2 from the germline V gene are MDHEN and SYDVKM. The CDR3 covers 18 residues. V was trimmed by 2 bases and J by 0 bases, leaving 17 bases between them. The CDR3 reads CASSLIGQVDYSNQPQHF. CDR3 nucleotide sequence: TGTGCCAGCAGTTTAATCGGCCAGGTCGACTATAGCAATCAGCCCCAGCATTTT.

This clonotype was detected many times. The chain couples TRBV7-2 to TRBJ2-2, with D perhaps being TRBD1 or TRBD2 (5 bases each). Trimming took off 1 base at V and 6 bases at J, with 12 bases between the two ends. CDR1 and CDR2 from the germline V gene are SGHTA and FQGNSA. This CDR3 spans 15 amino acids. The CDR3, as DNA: TGTGCCAGCAGCTTAGGAGGGGCCCAAGCCGGGGAGCTGTTTTTT. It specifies CASSLGGAQAGELFF.

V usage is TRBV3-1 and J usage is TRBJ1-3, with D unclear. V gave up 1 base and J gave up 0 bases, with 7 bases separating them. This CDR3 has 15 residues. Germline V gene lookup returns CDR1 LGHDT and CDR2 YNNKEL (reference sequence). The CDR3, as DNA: TGTGCCAGCAGCCAAGGCCGGAGCTCTGGAAACACCATATATTTT. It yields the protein CASSQGRSSGNTIYF. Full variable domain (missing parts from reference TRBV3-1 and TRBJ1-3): DTAVSQTPKYLVTQMGNDKSIKCEQNLGHDTMYWYKQDSKKFLKIMFSYNNKELIINETVPNRFSPKSPDKAHLNLHINSLELGDSAVYFCASSQGRSSGNTIYFGEGSWLTVV.

CDR3 in amino acids: CASNIRDRATEAFF. CDR3 coding DNA: TGTGCCAGTAACATAAGGGACAGGGCTACTGAAGCTTTCTTT. This chain connects TRBV19 to TRBJ1-1; 9 bases fit TRBD1. CDR3 length: 14 amino acids. V was clipped by 7 bases and J by 5 bases; unmatched bases: 8. Germline values: CDR1 LNHDA, CDR2 SQIVND (reference sequence).

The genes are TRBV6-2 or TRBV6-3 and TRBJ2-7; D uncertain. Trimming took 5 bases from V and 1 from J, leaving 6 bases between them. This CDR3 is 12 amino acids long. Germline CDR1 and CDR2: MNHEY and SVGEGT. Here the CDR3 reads CASSGFSYEQYF. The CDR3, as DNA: TGTGCCAGCAGTGGCTTTTCCTACGAGCAGTACTTC.

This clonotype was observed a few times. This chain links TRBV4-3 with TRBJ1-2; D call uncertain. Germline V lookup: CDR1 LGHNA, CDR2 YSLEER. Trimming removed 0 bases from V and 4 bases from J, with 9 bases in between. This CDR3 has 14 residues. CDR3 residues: CASSQDFRAYGYTF. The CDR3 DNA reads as TGCGCCAGCAGCCAAGATTTCCGGGCCTATGGCTACACCTTC.

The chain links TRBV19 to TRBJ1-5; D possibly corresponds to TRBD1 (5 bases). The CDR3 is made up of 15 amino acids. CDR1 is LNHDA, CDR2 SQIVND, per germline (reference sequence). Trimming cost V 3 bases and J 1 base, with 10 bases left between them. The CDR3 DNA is TGTGCCAGTAGTATCGGGACTCTGAGCAATCAGCCCCAGCATTTT. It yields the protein CASSIGTLSNQPQHF.

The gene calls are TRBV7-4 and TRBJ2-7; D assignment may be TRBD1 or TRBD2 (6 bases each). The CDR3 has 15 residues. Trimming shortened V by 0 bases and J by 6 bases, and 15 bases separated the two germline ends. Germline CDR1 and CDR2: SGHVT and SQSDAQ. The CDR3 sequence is CASSLASGAWGEQYF. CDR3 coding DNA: TGTGCCAGCAGCTTAGCGTCGGGGGCCTGGGGCGAGCAGTACTTC.

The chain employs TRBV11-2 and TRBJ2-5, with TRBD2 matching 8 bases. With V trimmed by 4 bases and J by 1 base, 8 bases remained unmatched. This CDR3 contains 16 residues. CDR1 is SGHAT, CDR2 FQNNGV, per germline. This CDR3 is CASSSGLAFRQETQYF. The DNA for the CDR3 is TGTGCCAGCAGCTCCGGACTAGCCTTCCGCCAAGAGACCCAGTACTTC.

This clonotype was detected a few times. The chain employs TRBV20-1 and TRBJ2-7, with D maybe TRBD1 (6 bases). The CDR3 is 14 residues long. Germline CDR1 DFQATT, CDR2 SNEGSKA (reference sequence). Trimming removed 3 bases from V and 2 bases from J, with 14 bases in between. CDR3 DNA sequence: TGCAGTGCTAGCTCCAGGGGCGAAACCTACGAGCAGTACTTC. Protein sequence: CSASSRGETYEQYF.

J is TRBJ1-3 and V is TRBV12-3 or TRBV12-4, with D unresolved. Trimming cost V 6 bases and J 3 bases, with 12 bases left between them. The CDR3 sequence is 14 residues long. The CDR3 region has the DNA TGTGCCAGCAGCCGCACAGACTTTGGAAACACCATATATTTT. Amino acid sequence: CASSRTDFGNTIYF.

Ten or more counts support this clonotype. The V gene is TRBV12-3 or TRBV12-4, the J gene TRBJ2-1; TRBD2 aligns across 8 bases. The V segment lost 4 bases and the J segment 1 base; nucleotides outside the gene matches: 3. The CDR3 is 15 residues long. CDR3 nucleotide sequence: TGTGCCAGCAGTTCGGGGGGGGGATCCTACAATGAGCAGTTCTTC. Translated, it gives CASSSGGGSYNEQFF.

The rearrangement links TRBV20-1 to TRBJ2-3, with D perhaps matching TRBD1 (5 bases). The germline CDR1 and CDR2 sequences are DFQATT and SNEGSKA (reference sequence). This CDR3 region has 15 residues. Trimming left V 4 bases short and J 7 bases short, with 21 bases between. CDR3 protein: CSAIKTTVSSYTQYF. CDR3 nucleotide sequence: TGCAGTGCTATAAAAACGACAGTGAGCTCGTATACGCAGTATTTT.

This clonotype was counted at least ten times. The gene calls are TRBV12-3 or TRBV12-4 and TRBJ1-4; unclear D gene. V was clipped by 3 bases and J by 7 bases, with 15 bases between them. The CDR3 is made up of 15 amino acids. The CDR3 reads CASSFGYGLSEKLFF. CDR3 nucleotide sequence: TGTGCCAGCAGTTTTGGGTATGGATTGAGTGAAAAACTGTTTTTT.

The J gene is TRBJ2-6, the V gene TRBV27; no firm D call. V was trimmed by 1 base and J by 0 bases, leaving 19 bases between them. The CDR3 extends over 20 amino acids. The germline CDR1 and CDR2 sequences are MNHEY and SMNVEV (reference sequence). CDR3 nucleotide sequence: TGTGCCAGCAGTTTATATTTCGGTCACACTACAAGCTCTGGGGCCAACGTCCTGACTTTC. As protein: CASSLYFGHTTSSGANVLTF. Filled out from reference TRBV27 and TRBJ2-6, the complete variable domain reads EAQVTQNPRYLITVTGKKLTVTCSQNMNHEYMSWYRQDPGLGLRQIYYSMNVEVTDKGDVPEGYKVSRKEKRNFPLILESPSPNQTSLYFCASSLYFGHTTSSGANVLTFGAGSRLTVL.

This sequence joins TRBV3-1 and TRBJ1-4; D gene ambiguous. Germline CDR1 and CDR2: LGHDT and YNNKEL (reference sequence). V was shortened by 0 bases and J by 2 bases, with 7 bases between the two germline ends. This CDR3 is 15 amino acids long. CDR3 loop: CASSQEWDTNEKLFF. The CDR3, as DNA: TGTGCCAGCAGCCAAGAGTGGGATACTAATGAAAAACTGTTTTTT. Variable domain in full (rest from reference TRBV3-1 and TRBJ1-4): DTAVSQTPKYLVTQMGNDKSIKCEQNLGHDTMYWYKQDSKKFLKIMFSYNNKELIINETVPNRFSPKSPDKAHLNLHINSLELGDSAVYFCASSQEWDTNEKLFFGSGTQLSVL.

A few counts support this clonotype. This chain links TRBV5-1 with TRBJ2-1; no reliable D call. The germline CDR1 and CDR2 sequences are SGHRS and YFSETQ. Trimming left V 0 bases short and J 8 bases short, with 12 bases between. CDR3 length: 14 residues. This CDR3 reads CASSLEAVSHEQFF. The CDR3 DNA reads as TGCGCCAGCAGCTTGGAGGCAGTCTCCCATGAGCAGTTCTTC.